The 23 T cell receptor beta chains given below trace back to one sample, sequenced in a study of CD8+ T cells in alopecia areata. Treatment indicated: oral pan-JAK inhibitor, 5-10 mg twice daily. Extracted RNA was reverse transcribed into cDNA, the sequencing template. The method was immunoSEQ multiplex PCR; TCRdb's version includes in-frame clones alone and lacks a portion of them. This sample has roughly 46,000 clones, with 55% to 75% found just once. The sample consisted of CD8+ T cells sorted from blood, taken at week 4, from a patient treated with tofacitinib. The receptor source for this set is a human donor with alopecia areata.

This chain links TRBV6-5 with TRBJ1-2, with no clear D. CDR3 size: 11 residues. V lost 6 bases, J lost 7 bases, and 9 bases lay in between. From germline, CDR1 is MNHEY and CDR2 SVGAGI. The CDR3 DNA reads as TGTGCCAGCAGGGCCGCGAGTGGCTACACCTTC. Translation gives CASRAASGYTF.

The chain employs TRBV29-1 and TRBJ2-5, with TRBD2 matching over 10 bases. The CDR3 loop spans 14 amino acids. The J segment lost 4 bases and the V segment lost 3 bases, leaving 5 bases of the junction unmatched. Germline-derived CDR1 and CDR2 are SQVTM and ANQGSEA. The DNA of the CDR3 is TGCAGCGTTGAGGAGCGGGGGGGAGGAGAGACCCAGTACTTC. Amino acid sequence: CSVEERGGGETQYF. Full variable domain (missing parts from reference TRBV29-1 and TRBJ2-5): SAVISQKPSRDICQRGTSLTIQCQVDSQVTMMFWYRQQPGQSLTLIATANQGSEATYESGFVIDKFPISRPNLTFSTLTVSNMSPEDSSIYLCSVEERGGGETQYFGPGTRLLVL.

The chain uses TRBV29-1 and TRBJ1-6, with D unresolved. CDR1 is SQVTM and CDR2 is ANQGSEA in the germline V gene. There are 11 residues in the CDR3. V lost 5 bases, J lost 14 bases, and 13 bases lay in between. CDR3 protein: CSVLGNGSLHF. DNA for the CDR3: TGCAGCGTTCTGGGGAACGGGTCCCTCCACTTT.

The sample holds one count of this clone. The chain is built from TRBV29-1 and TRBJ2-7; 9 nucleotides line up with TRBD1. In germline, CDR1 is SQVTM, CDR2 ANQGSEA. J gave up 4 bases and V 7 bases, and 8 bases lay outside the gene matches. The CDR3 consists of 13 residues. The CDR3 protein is CSARDREEYEQYF. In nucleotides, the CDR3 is TGCAGCGCGAGGGACAGGGAGGAATACGAGCAGTACTTC.

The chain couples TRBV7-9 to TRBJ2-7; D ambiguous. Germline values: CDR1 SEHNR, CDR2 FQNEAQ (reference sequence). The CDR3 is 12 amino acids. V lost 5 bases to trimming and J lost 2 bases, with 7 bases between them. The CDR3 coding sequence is TGTGCCAGCAGCGCTAGTCCCTACGAGCAGTACTTC. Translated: CASSASPYEQYF.

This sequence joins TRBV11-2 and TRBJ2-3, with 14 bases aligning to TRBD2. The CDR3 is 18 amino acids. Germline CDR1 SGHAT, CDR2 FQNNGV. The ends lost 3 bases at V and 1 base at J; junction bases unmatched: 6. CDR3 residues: CASSFTPGLAGGTDTQYF. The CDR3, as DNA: TGTGCCAGCAGCTTTACACCGGGACTAGCGGGAGGCACAGATACGCAGTATTTT.

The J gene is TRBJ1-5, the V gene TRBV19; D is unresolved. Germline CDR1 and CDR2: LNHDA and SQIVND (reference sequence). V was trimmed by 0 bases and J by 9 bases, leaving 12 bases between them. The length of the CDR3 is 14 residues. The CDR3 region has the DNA TGTGCCAGTAGTATAGATCTAGAGGCCGTGCCCCAGCATTTT. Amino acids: CASSIDLEAVPQHF.

The CDR3, as DNA: TGTGCCAGCAGCTTAGCTGCGGACAATGAGCAGTTCTTC. The encoded protein is CASSLAADNEQFF. V and J are TRBV7-9 and TRBJ2-1; D unclear. Germline assignment: CDR1 SEHNR and CDR2 FQNEAQ (reference sequence). Trimming shortened V by 0 bases and J by 5 bases, and 5 bases separated the two germline ends. This CDR3 region has 13 residues. Full variable domain (rest looked up from reference TRBV7-9 and TRBJ2-1): DTGVSQNPRHKITKRGQNVTFRCDPISEHNRLYWYRQTLGQGPEFLTYFQNEAQLEKSRLLSDRFSAERPKGSFSTLEIQRTEQGDSAMYLCASSLAADNEQFFGPGTRLTVL.

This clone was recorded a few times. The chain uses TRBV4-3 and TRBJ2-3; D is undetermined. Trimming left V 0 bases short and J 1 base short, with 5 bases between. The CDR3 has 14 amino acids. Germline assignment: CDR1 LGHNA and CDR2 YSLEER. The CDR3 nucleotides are TGCGCCAGCAGCCAAGATCCCCGCACAGATACGCAGTATTTT. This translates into CASSQDPRTDTQYF.

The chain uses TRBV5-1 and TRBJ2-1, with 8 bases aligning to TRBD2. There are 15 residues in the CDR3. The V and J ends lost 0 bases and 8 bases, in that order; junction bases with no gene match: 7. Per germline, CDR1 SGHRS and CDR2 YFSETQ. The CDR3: CASSLEVAGSDEQFF. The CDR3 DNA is TGCGCCAGCAGCTTGGAGGTAGCGGGGTCCGATGAGCAGTTCTTC.

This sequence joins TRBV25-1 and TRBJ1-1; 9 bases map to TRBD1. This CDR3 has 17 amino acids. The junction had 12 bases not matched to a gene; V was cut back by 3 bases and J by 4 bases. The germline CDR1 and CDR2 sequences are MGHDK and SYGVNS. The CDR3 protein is CASSDRDREVDGTEAFF. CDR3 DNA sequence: TGTGCCAGCAGTGACCGGGACAGGGAAGTTGACGGCACTGAAGCTTTCTTT.

CDR3 protein: CACTGAILGDEQYF. CDR3 nucleotides: TGTGCCTGCACAGGGGCCATACTAGGGGACGAGCAGTACTTC. The V call is TRBV30, the J call TRBJ2-7; 7 bases match TRBD1. The germline V gene has CDR1 GTSNPN and CDR2 SVGIG (reference sequence). J lost 5 bases, V lost 6 bases, and 13 bases had no gene match. The CDR3 contains 14 residues.

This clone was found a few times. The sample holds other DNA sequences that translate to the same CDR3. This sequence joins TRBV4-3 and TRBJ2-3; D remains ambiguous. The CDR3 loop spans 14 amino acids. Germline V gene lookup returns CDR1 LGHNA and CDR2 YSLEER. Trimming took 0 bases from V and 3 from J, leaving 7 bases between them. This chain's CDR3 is CASSQERGTDTQYF. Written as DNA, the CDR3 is TGCGCCAGCAGCCAAGAACGTGGAACAGATACGCAGTATTTT.

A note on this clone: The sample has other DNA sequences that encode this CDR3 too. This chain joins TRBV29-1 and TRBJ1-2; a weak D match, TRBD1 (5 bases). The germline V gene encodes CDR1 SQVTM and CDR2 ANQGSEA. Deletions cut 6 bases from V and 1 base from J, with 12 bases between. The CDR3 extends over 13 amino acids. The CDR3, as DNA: TGCAGCGTACCCGGGGGTGGTAACTATGGCTACACCTTC. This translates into CSVPGGGNYGYTF.

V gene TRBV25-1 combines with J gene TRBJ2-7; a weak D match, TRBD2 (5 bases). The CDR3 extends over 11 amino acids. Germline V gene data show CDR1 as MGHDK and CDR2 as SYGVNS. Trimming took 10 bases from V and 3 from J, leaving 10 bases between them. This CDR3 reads CATREGYEQYF. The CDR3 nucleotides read TGTGCCACCCGGGAAGGCTACGAGCAGTACTTC.

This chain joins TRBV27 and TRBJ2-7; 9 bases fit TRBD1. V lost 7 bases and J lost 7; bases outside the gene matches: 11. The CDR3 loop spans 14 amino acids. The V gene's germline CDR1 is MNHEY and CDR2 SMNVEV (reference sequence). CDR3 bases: TGTGCCAGCATAACCGGGACAGGGATCGGGGAGCAGTACTTC. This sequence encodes CASITGTGIGEQYF.

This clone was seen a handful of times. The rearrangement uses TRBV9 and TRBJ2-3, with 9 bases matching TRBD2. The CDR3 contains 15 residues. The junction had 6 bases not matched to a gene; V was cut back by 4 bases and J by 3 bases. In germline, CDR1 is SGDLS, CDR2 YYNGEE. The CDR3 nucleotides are TGTGCCAGCAGCTCTAGCGGGGCCTTAACAGATACGCAGTATTTT. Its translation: CASSSSGALTDTQYF.

The CDR3 DNA reads TGCAGCGCAGACAGGGGTGAGGGCGCTTTCTTT. It translates to CSADRGEGAFF. The V gene is TRBV29-1, the J gene TRBJ1-1; the match to TRBD1 covers 8 bases. J gave up 11 bases and V 7 bases, and 9 bases lay outside the gene matches. The germline V gene has CDR1 SQVTM and CDR2 ANQGSEA. The CDR3 runs to 11 residues.

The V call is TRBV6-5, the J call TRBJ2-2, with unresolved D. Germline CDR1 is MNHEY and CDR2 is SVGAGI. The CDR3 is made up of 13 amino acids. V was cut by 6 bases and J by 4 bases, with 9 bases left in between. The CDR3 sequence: CASSPVGTGELFF. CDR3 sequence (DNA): TGTGCCAGCAGCCCCGTGGGCACCGGGGAGCTGTTTTTT.

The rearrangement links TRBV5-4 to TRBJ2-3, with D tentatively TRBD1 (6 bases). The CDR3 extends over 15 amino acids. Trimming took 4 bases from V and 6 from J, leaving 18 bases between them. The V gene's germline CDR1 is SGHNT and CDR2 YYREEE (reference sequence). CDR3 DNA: TGTGCCAGCAGCCCCAGGACAGCTTCTCCGGATACGCAGTATTTT. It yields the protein CASSPRTASPDTQYF.

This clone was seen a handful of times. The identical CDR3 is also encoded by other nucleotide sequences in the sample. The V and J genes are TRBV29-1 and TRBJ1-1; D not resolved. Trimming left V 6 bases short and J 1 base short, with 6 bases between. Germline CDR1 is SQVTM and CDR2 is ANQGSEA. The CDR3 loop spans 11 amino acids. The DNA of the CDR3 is TGCAGCGTGGTGTGGAACACTGAAGCTTTCTTT. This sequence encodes CSVVWNTEAFF.

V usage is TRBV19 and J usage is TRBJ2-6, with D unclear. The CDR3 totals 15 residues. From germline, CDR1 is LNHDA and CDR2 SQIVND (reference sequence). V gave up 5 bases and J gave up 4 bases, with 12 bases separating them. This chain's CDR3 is CASSPSPIGANVLTF. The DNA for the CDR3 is TGTGCCAGTAGTCCTAGTCCAATCGGGGCCAACGTCCTGACTTTC. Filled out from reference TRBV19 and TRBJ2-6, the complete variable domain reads DGGITQSPKYLFRKEGQNVTLSCEQNLNHDAMYWYRQDPGQGLRLIYYSQIVNDFQKGDIAEGYSVSREKKESFPLTVTSAQKNPTAFYLCASSPSPIGANVLTFGAGSRLTVL.

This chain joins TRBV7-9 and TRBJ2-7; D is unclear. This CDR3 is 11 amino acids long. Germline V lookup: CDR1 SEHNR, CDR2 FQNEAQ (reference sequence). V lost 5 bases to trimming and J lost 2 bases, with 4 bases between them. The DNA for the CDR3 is TGTGCCAGCAGCATCACCTACGAGCAGTACTTC. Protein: CASSITYEQYF.